This T cell receptor beta chain was captured in a study of STAT5B mutations in CD4+ large granular lymphocyte leukemia. General observations from the study: CD4-sorted patient repertoires seemed more clonal than healthy CD4+ repertoires.

Sequencing was at survey level. Authors' processing steps: The detection floor for productive clonotype frequency was 2.59 x 10-5. Sequenced by immunoSEQ multiplex PCR; TCRdb stores in-frame clones only, minus some. V and J calls and clone size are those listed in that table; D and trimming were worked out from the DNA. The sample consists of around 31,000 clones, less than 75% of them appearing once. The CDR3 contains 13 residues. Trimming removed 0 bases at V and 6 bases at J, with 6 bases between. The germline CDR1 and CDR2 sequences are LGHNA and YSLEER. In regard to this clone: Its target is not known.

Sequences were obtained from CD4+ T cells from blood buffy coats. This receptor was identified in a human donor in good health. The rearrangement links TRBV4-3 to TRBJ1-5; D possibly corresponds to TRBD1 (5 bases). The CDR3 sequence: CASSQDQGQPQHF. In DNA, the CDR3 is TGCGCCAGCAGCCAAGATCAGGGTCAGCCCCAGCATTTT.